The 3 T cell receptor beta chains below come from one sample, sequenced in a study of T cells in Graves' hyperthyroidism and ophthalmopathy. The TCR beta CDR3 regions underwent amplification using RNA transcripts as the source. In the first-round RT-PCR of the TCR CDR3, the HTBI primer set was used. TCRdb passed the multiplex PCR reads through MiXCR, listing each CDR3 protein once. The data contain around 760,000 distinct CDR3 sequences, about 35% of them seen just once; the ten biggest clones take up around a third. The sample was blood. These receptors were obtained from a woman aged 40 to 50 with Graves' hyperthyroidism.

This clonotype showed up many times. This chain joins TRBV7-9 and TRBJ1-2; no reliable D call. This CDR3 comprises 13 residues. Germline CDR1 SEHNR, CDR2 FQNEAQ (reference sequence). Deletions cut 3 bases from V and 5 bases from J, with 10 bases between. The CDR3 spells CASSFHSTYGYTF. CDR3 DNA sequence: TGTGCCAGCAGCTTTCACAGCACATATGGCTACACCTTC.

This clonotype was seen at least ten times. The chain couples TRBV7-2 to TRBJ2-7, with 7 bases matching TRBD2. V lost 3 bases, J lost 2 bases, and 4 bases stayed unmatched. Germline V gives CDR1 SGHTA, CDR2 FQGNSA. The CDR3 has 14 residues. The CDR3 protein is CASSLGTIPYEQYF. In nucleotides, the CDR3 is TGTGCCAGCAGCTTGGGGACTATACCCTACGAGCAGTACTTC.

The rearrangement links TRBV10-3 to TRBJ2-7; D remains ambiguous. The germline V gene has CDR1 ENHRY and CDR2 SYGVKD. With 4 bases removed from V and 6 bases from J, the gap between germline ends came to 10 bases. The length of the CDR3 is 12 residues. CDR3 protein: CAISGYVAEQYF. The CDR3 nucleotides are TGTGCCATCAGTGGATACGTCGCCGAGCAGTACTTC.